This entry concerns a single T cell receptor (beta chain). This sample stems from a study of blood T cell repertoires in COVID-19. Turning to the study itself: The United States, Italy and Spain provided the acute and convalescent COVID-19 samples. In each case, the material was cDNA or gDNA derived from T cells, B-cell-depleted T cells, or PBMCs.

Original handling: Using reference gene primer amplification, nucleated cell counts were estimated. Measured with immunoSEQ multiplex PCR; TCRdb has only the in-frame clones, and not every one. The DNA was the basis for D and trimming; V, J and clone size are from that table. Among tens of thousands of clones listed, roughly 82% were seen once. V lost 4 bases to trimming and J lost 5 bases; unmatched junction nucleotides: 3. Germline-derived CDR1 and CDR2 are KGHDR and SFDVKD. CDR3 length: 14 amino acids. Sequencing was done on a sample of peripheral blood. The sequence derives from a human donor in a cohort sampled during active COVID-19. The chain recombines TRBV24-1 with TRBJ2-1, with TRBD1 matching over 8 bases. The CDR3 nucleotides read TGTGCCACCAGTGACGCGACAGGGGACAATGAGCAGTTCTTC. Encoded protein: CATSDATGDNEQFF.